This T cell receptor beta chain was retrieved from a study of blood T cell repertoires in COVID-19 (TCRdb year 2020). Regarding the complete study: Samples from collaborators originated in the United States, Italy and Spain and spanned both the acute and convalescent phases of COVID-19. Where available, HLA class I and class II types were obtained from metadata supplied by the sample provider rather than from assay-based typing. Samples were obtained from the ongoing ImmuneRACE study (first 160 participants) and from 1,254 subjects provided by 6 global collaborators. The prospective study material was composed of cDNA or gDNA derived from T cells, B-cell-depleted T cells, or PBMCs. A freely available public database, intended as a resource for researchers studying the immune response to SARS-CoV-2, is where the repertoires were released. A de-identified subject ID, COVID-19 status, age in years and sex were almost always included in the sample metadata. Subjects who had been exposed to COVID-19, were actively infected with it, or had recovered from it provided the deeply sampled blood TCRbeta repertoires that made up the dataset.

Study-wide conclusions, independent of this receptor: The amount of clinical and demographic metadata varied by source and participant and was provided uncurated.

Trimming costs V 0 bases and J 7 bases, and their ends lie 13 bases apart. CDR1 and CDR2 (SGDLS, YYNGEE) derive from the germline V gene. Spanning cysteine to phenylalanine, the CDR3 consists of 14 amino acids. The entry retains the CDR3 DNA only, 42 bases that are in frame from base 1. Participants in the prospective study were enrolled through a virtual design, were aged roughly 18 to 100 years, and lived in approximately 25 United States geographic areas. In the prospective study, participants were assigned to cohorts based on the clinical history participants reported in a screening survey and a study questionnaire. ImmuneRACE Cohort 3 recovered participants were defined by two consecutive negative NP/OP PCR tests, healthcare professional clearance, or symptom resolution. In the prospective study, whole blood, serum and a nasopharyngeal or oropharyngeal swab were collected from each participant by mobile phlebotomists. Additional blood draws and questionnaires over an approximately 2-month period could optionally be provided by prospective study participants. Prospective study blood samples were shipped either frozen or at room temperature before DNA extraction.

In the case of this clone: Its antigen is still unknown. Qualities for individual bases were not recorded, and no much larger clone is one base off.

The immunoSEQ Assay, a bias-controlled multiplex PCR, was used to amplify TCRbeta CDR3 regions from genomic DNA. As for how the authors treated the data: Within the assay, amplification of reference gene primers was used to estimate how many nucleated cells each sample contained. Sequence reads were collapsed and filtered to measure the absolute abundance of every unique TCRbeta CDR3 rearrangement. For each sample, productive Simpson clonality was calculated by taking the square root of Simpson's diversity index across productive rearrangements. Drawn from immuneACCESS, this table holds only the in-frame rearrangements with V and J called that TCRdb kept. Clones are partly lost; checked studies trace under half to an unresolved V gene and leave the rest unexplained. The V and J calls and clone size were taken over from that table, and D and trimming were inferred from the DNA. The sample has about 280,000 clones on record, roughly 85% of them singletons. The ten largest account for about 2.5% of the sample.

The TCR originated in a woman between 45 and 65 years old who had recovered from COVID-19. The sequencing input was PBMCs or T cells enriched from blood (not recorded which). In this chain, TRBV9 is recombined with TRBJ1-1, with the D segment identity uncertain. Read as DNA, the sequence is TGTGCCAGCAGCGTAGACAGCCGGAATGGTGAAGCTTTCTTT. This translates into CASSVDSRNGEAFF.